The clone carrying this TCR beta chain was seen a few times. Its antigen remains unidentified. MiXCR, run by TCRdb on the RT-PCR reads, gives a single entry per CDR3 protein. The table includes around 750,000 distinct CDR3 sequences, around 20% detected once. The CDR3 spans 14 residues. Germline values: CDR1 SQVTM, CDR2 ANQGSEA. V was clipped by 6 bases and J by 8 bases, with 17 bases between them. These data come from a study of response to subunit inactivated influenza vaccine. Findings and caveats of the study: Authors suggested few new T cells are recruited by each seasonal influenza vaccination.

The TCR was taken from a man in his fifties or sixties who received an inactivated influenza vaccine. Material: PBMCs from blood, obtained roughly 5 days after vaccination. The chain employs TRBV29-1 and TRBJ1-6; tentatively, D is TRBD1 (6 bases). In nucleotides, the CDR3 is TGCAGCGTCAGAGGGGGGGCGCGGGATTCACCCCTCCACTTT. Its translation: CSVRGGARDSPLHF. The full variable domain, in which reference TRBV29-1 and TRBJ1-6 provide the parts outside the CDR3, is SAVISQKPSRDICQRGTSLTIQCQVDSQVTMMFWYRQQPGQSLTLIATANQGSEATYESGFVIDKFPISRPNLTFSTLTVSNMSPEDSSIYLCSVRGGARDSPLHFGNGTRLTVT.